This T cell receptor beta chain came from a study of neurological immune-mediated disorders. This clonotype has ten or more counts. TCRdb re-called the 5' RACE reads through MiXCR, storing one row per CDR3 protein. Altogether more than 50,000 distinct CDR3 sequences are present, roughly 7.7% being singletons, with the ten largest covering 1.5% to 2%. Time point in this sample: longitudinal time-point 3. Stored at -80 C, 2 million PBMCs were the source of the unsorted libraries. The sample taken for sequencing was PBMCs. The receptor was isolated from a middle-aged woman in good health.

The CDR3 loop reads CASSLAVGYWYEQYF. The CDR3 nucleotides read TGTGCCAGCAGTCTAGCGGTGGGTTACTGGTACGAGCAGTACTTC. The V and J genes are TRBV7-8 and TRBJ2-7; 7 nucleotides line up with TRBD2. The V and J ends lost 6 bases and 4 bases, in that order; junction bases with no gene match: 12. The CDR3 sequence is 15 residues long. Per the germline V gene, CDR1 is SGHVS and CDR2 is FQNEAQ.